The present T cell receptor (beta chain) was sequenced within a study of blood T cells in healthy people across ages (dated by TCRdb to the mid-2010s). At the level of the whole study: In model experiments, roughly one uniquely barcoded TCR beta cDNA molecule per two T cells was captured by template switching. The study measured age-related changes in TCR beta repertoire diversity using deep sequencing normalized with unique cDNA molecular identifiers. Donors were grouped into four age groups: young (average 16 years), middle-aged (39), aged (around 60) and long-lived (around 80). To avoid experimental bias, donors of different ages were distributed randomly across sequencing lanes. For two donors (one aged 18 to 30 and one aged 80 or older), the study analyzed two additional independent replicas of 1 million unique cDNA reads from the same blood draw.

The donors were under 40 Caucasian individuals from Russia, aged roughly 6 to 100 years, who were systemically healthy. Each donor gave 9.5 to 10 milliliters of peripheral blood, drawn into EDTA-treated Vacutainer tubes. Ficoll-Paque density-gradient centrifugation was used to isolate PBMCs, with at least 6 million per sample. Total RNA was extracted from PBMCs with Trizol reagent, with at least 6 micrograms obtained per sample. For every donor, flow cytometry on a PBMC aliquot measured the percentage of naive CD45RAhigh/CD27high T cells. V is trimmed back by 5 bases and J by 5 bases, and the junction contains 5 bases that no gene match accounts for. From its cysteine to its phenylalanine, the CDR3 spans 15 amino acids. Only the CDR3 portion is preserved as DNA: 45 bases, with reading frame beginning at the first base. CDR1 is given as SGHTA and CDR2 as FQGNSA, both from the germline V gene. This clonotype appeared many times. This receptor's antigen is unknown. Per-base quality was not reported, and no clone a single base away is much larger than it.

The library was produced with 5' RACE. Sequencing used an Illumina HiSeq 2500. A second about 7 to 11 cycle PCR used a sample-barcoded 5' primer and a J-beta primer mix. Each TCR beta cDNA molecule received a unique molecular identifier from a template-switch 5' adaptor carrying 12 random nucleotides. At least 2.5 million CDR3-containing paired-end reads were obtained from each sample. First-strand cDNA synthesis was performed from all RNA using the Mint cDNA synthesis kit, with priming by a TRBC-specific oligonucleotide. All cDNA was treated with uracil-DNA glycosylase and then went through a first 18-cycle PCR with the universal primers M1SS and BC2_uni_R. As for the authors' bioinformatics: Each sample was normalized by randomly selecting 1 million high-quality reads, each carrying a distinct molecular identifier. Instead of being binned into consensus sequences, reads with shared molecular identifiers were discarded. MiTCR, set to a Q25 quality threshold and the strictest error-elimination algorithm, was used for CDR3 identification, clonotype clustering and error correction. A nonparametric unseen species model with Euler transformation was used to estimate a lower bound on total TCR beta diversity. TCRdb reprocessed the public reads (quality trimming at Q25 with fastp, clone calling with MiXCR) and kept in-frame beta chains. Rows are unified per CDR3 protein, each entry keeping the most common DNA and genes. TCRdb assigned the V and J calls; the authors' analysis was not used. The sample profile shows around 1.5 million distinct CDR3 sequences; roughly 40% of them were found once. Roughly 7.9% of the sample is held by the ten biggest clonotypes.

The paper's findings and limits, for the study overall: As age increased, observed TCR beta diversity per million T cells dropped in a roughly linear way, and a significant reduction was already evident by age 40. Because donor CMV infection status was unknown, age-related changes in expanded clonotypes were potentially confounded. Compared with the aged group, the long-lived group had more naive CD4+ T cells, fewer expanded clones and increased TCR diversity, suggesting age selection. A strong correlation was found between observed TCR beta diversity and the percentage of naive T cells measured by flow cytometry. Total diversity estimates from one million sequenced T cells were considered lower bounds and underestimates. Conclusive comparison of naive and antigen-experienced compartments was prevented by the profiling of bulk unsorted PBMCs.

The TCR was taken from a woman aged 18-35 years in good health. Sequenced sample: blood. The chain is assembled from TRBV7-2 and TRBJ2-1; TRBD1 fits 11 bases in the junction. Read as DNA, the sequence is TGTGCCAGCAGCCTGGACAGGGGGCCCAACAATGAGCAGTTCTTC. This encodes CASSLDRGPNNEQFF.